The rows below give T cell receptor beta chains drawn from one sample of a study of memory CD4+ T cells and cytomegalovirus serostatus. Profiling relied on immunoSEQ multiplex PCR, and the TCRdb table lists in-frame clones only, not all of them. The data contain some 65,000 clones, 80% of them seen just once; the ten biggest clones take up 0.5% to 0.55%. The sequencing input was memory CD4+ T cells from blood. Receptor source: an adult in good health and CMV-seronegative. Some clones in this sample may be carry-over from other donors' samples. CDR3s include the opening cysteine and the closing phenylalanine or tryptophan. D genes are given only for firm matches. Not all rows give a size; the values are once, few, many and, for expanded clones, a class.

V gene	J gene	CDR3 length	D gene	clone size	CDR3 protein	CDR3 DNA
TRBV7-2	TRBJ2-3	16	TRBD2	NA	CASSRSSGGGKDTQYF	TGTGCCAGCAGCCGTTCTAGCGGGGGGGGGAAAGATACGCAGTATTTT
TRBV19	TRBJ1-4	14	TRBD1	NA	CASSLQGVNEKLFF	TGTGCCAGTAGCTTACAGGGGGTTAATGAAAAACTGTTTTTT
TRBV10-3	TRBJ2-7	16	TRBD2	NA	CAISEGLSGVTYEQYF	TGTGCCATCAGTGAGGGTCTCAGCGGGGTTACCTACGAGCAGTACTTC
TRBV30	TRBJ2-3	14	TRBD2	NA	CAWRTSGSLNTQYF	TGTGCCTGGAGGACTAGCGGGAGTCTGAATACGCAGTATTTT
TRBV28	TRBJ1-1	12	NA	NA	CASTRGETEAFF	TGTGCCAGCACTCGAGGGGAGACTGAAGCTTTCTTT
TRBV10-2	TRBJ2-3	12	NA	NA	CASSEWGDTQYF	TGCGCCAGCAGTGAGTGGGGAGATACGCAGTATTTT
TRBV28	TRBJ1-5	13	TRBD1	NA	CASKGDSVQPQHF	TGTGCCAGCAAGGGGGACAGTGTACAGCCCCAGCATTTT
TRBV5-1	TRBJ2-6	20	TRBD1	NA	CASSLEGQRALQSGANVLTF	TGCGCCAGCAGCTTGGAGGGACAGCGAGCACTGCAGTCTGGGGCCAACGTCCTGACTTTC
TRBV7-3	TRBJ2-1	15	NA	NA	CASSFDYQGGNEQFF	TGTGCCAGCAGCTTCGATTACCAGGGGGGCAATGAGCAGTTCTTC
TRBV5-1	TRBJ2-7	15	TRBD1	NA	CASSSQGQGSYEQYF	TGCGCCAGCAGCTCGCAAGGACAGGGTTCCTACGAGCAGTACTTC
TRBV28	TRBJ2-3	14	NA	NA	CASSSAGRTDTQYF	TGTGCCAGCAGCTCGGCGGGGCGGACAGATACGCAGTATTTT
TRBV7-9	TRBJ2-3	17	TRBD2	NA	CASRLSGRVLSTDTQYF	TGTGCCAGCAGATTGAGCGGGAGGGTCCTGAGCACAGATACGCAGTATTTT
TRBV10-3	TRBJ2-7	16	NA	few	CAISSNARGIAYEQYF	TGTGCCATTAGCTCCAACGCTAGGGGGATAGCCTACGAGCAGTACTTC
TRBV7-9	TRBJ2-7	14	TRBD1	NA	CASSPKTGHYEQYF	TGTGCCAGCAGCCCGAAGACAGGGCACTACGAGCAGTACTTC
TRBV2	TRBJ2-3	16	TRBD2	NA	CASSERTSGRTDTQYF	TGTGCCAGCAGTGAAAGGACTAGCGGCCGCACAGATACGCAGTATTTT
TRBV5-1	TRBJ2-3	16	NA	NA	CASSPRRGRDTDTQYF	TGCGCCAGCAGCCCCCGACGTGGGCGGGACACAGATACGCAGTATTTT
TRBV28	TRBJ2-6	17	NA	NA	CASRTGTTSSGANVLTF	TGTGCCAGCAGAACCGGGACAACTAGCTCTGGGGCCAACGTCCTGACTTTC
TRBV10-3	TRBJ2-3	17	TRBD1	NA	CAISDRTGARITDTQYF	TGTGCCATCAGTGACCGTACAGGGGCGCGTATAACAGATACGCAGTATTTT